Shown below are 9 T cell receptor beta chains from a single sample sequenced in a study of regulatory T cells in long-lasting Graves disease. Arm-PCR with iRepertoire HTBI primers amplified the CDR3 regions for these TCR beta libraries. A single record per CDR3 protein comes from TCRdb applying MiXCR to the multiplex PCR reads. The sample lists roughly 360,000 distinct CDR3 sequences, roughly 25% occurring once. Time point here: persistent/refractory GD, antithyroid drugs over 5 years with positive TRAb. Generation of the TCR library employed RNA extracted from PBMCs. The sample in question was peripheral blood mononuclear cells (PBMCs), obtained when the disease was refractory, from a patient treated with antithyroid drugs. The receptors here all came from a woman aged 40 to 50 with Graves disease.

At least ten counts were recorded for this clonotype. The chain uses TRBV12-3 or TRBV12-4 and TRBJ2-7; D possibly corresponds to TRBD1 (5 bases). This CDR3 contains 15 residues. V was cut by 5 bases and J by 5 bases, with 19 bases left in between. CDR3: CASSKAGFGVHEQYF. Written as DNA, the CDR3 is TGTGCCAGCAGTAAGGCAGGGTTTGGAGTTCACGAGCAGTACTTC.

This clonotype was counted a few times. The chain links TRBV10-2 to TRBJ2-7; D is unclear. The CDR3 extends over 13 amino acids. Trimming removed 6 bases at V and 1 base at J, with 10 bases between. The germline gives CDR1 WSHSY, CDR2 SAAADI. CDR3 DNA sequence: TGCGCCAGCAGGCAATCCTCGTCCTACGAGCAGTACTTC. Translation gives CASRQSSSYEQYF.

This clonotype was recorded a few times. At one of its ends the junction is not consistent with the germline gene, which may arise from a read error. The V call is TRBV6-1, the J call TRBJ1-5; possibly TRBD1 for D (5 bases). The CDR3 runs 13 residues. Germline CDR1 is MNHNS and CDR2 is SASEGT. The CDR3 DNA reads TGTGCCGGCAGTGAACAAGGACAACAGCCCCAGCATTTT. As protein: CAGSEQGQQPQHF.

This clonotype was seen only a few times. The DNA of the CDR3 is TGTGCCAGCAGCTTCGGACAGGGGCCCGGGGAGCTGTTTTTT. Protein product: CASSFGQGPGELFF. The chain combines TRBV11-2 with TRBJ2-2; 9 bases agree with TRBD1. There are 14 residues in the CDR3. V was pared by 3 bases and J by 6 bases, with 2 bases of the junction left unmatched. In germline, CDR1 is SGHAT, CDR2 FQNNGV.

This clonotype was recorded many times. V and J are TRBV6-1 and TRBJ1-5; 7 bases fit TRBD1. This CDR3 region has 15 residues. Looked up from germline, CDR1 is MNHNS and CDR2 is SASEGT. V lost 8 bases and J lost 2; bases outside the gene matches: 9. As DNA, the CDR3 is TGTGCCAGCTCCAGGGGGGGGTCGGGCAATCAGCCCCAGCATTTT. It specifies CASSRGGSGNQPQHF.

There are many counts of this clonotype. This sequence joins TRBV12-3 or TRBV12-4 and TRBJ1-3, with 7 bases identical to TRBD1. The CDR3 sequence is 16 residues long. J gave up 0 bases and V 3 bases, and 5 bases lay outside the gene matches. DNA of the CDR3: TGTGCCAGCAGTTTCGGGACAGAGCTCTCTGGAAACACCATATATTTT. Translation: CASSFGTELSGNTIYF.

This chain links TRBV27 with TRBJ2-7, with TRBD1 matching over 12 bases. Germline CDR1 reads MNHEY; CDR2 reads SMNVEV (reference sequence). The CDR3 extends over 16 amino acids. V was clipped by 0 bases and J by 3 bases; unmatched bases: 3. The chain's CDR3 is CASSLSGTGGFYEQYF. In nucleotides, the CDR3 is TGTGCCAGCAGTTTATCGGGGACAGGGGGCTTCTACGAGCAGTACTTC.

This clonotype was recorded many times. V and J are TRBV5-6 and TRBJ1-4, with D uncertain. Germline V lookup: CDR1 SGHDT, CDR2 YYEEEE. V lost 0 bases and J lost 7, with 13 bases in between. This CDR3 spans 15 amino acids. CDR3 coding DNA: TGTGCCAGCAGCTTGGGAAGCGTCGCTGTTGAAAAACTGTTTTTT. This codes for CASSLGSVAVEKLFF.

This clonotype was counted between two and nine times. The chain couples TRBV25-1 to TRBJ2-2; possible D gene TRBD2, 5 bases. The CDR3 is made up of 14 amino acids. Germline V gene sequence: CDR1 MGHDK, CDR2 SYGVNS. Between the trimmed V and J ends, which lost 4 bases and 5 bases, there was a span of 11 bases. CDR3 nucleotide sequence: TGTGCCAGCAGTGCCGGGGTTGCAACCGGGGAGCTGTTTTTT. Amino acids: CASSAGVATGELFF.